This T cell receptor beta chain was obtained from a study of blood T cell repertoires in COVID-19. Study-level background: The origin of the acute and convalescent COVID-19 samples was the United States, Italy and Spain. From T cells, B-cell-depleted T cells, or PBMCs came the material, which was cDNA or gDNA.

Methods used by the authors: Amplified reference gene primers provided the basis for estimating nucleated cell counts. Repertoires were generated with immunoSEQ multiplex PCR, while TCRdb's copy carries only in-frame clones and drops some. The DNA gave D and trimming, while V, J and clone size come from that table. The table lists some 82,000 clones, about four fifths of them singletons. J gave up 1 base and V 5 bases, and 3 bases lay outside the gene matches. The CDR3 sequence is 15 residues long. Germline V lookup: CDR1 SNHLY, CDR2 FYNNEI. The rearrangement joins TRBV2 to TRBJ2-3, with TRBD2 matching 10 bases. Sequenced material: peripheral blood. This receptor was obtained from an elderly man with acute or convalescent COVID-19. The CDR3 here is CASSTGTSGTDTQYF. DNA of the CDR3: TGTGCCAGCAGTACGGGGACTAGCGGCACAGATACGCAGTATTTT.